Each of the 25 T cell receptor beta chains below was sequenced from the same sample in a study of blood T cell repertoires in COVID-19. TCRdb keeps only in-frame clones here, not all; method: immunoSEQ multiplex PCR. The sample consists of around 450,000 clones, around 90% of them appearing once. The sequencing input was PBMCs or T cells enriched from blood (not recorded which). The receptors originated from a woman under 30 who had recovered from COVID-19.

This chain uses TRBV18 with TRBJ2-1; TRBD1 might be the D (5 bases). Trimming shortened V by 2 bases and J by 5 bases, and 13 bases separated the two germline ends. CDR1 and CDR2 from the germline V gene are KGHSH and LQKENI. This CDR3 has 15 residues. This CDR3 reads CASSPRQGDDNEQFF. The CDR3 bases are TGTGCCAGCTCACCAAGGCAGGGCGATGACAATGAGCAGTTCTTC.

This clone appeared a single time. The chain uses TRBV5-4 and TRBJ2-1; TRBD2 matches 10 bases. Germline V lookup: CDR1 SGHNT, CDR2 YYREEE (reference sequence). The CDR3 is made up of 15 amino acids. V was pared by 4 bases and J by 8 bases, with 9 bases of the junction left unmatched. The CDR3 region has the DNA TGTGCCAGCAGCCCGAGCGGGGGGGCTTCAGATGAGCAGTTCTTC. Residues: CASSPSGGASDEQFF.

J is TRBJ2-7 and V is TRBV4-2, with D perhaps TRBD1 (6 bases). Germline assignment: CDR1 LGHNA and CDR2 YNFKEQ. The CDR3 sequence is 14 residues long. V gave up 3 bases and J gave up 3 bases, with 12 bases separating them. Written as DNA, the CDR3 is TGTGCCAGCAGCCAGTCCGGCAGGGGCTACGAGCAGTACTTC. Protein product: CASSQSGRGYEQYF.

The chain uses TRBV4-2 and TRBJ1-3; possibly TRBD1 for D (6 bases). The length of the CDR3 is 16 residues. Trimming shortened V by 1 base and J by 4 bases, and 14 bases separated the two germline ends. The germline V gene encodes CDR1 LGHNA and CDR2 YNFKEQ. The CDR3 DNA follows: TGTGCCAGCAGCCAAGTATATAGGGGGAAGGGAAACACCATATATTTT. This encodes CASSQVYRGKGNTIYF.

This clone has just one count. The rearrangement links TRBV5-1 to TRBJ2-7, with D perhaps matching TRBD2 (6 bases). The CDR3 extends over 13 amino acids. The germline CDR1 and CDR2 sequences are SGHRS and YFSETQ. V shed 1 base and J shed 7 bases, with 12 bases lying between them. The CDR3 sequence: CASSLRGGGEQYF. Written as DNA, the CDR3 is TGCGCCAGCAGCTTGAGGGGAGGAGGAGAGCAGTACTTC.

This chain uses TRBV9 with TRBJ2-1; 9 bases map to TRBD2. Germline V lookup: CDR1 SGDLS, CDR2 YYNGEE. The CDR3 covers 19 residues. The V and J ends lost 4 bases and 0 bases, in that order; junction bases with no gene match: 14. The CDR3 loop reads CASSPISGGPMSSYNEQFF. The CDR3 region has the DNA TGTGCCAGCAGCCCGATAAGCGGGGGGCCGATGTCCTCCTACAATGAGCAGTTCTTC.

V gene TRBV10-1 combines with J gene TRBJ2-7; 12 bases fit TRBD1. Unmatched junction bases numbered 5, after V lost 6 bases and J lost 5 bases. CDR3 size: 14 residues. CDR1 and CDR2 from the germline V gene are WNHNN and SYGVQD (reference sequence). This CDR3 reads CASSSGTGGNEQYF. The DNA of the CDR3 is TGCGCCAGCAGCTCCGGGACAGGGGGCAACGAGCAGTACTTC.

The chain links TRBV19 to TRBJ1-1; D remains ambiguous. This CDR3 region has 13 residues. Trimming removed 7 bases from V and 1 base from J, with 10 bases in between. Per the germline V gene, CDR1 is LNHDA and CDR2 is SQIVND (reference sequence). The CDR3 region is CASTRTANTEAFF. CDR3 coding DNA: TGTGCCAGTACCCGAACAGCGAACACTGAAGCTTTCTTT.

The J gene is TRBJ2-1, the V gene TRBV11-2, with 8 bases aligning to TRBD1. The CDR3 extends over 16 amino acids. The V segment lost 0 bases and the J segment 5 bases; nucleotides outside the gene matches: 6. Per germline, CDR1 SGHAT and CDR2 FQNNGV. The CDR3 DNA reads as TGTGCCAGCAGCTTAGATTGGACAGGGTGGAACAATGAGCAGTTCTTC. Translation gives CASSLDWTGWNNEQFF.

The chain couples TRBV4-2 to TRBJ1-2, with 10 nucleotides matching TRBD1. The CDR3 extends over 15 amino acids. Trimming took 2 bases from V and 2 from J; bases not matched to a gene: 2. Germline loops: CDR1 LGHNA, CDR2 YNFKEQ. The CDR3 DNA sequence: TGTGCCAGCAGCCAACGGGACAGGGGAAACTATGGCTACACCTTC. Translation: CASSQRDRGNYGYTF.

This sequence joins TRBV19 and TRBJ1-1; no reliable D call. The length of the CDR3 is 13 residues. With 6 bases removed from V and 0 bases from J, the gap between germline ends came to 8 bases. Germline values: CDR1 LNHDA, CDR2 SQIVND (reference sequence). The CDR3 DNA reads TGTGCCAGTAGGGTGAACTTGAACACTGAAGCTTTCTTT. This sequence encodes CASRVNLNTEAFF.

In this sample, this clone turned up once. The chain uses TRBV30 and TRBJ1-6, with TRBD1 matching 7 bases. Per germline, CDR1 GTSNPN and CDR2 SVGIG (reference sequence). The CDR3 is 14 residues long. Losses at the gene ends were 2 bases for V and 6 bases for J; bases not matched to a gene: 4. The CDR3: CAWSRGRGNSPLHF. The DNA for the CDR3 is TGTGCCTGGAGTAGGGGGCGCGGTAATTCACCCCTCCACTTT.

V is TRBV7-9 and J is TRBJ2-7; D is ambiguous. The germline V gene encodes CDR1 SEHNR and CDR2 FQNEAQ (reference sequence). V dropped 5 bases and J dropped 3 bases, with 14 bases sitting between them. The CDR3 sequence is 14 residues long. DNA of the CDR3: TGTGCCAGCAGCGAATCAACTTCAGGCTACGAGCAGTACTTC. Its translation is CASSESTSGYEQYF.

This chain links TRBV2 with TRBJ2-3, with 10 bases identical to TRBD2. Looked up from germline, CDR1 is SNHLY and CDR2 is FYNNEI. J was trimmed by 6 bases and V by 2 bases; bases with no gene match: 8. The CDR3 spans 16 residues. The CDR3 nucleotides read TGTGCCAGCAGTGAACTAACCAGCGGGGGGGAGGATACGCAGTATTTT. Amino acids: CASSELTSGGEDTQYF. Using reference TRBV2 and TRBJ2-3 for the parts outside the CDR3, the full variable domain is EPEVTQTPSHQVTQMGQEVILRCVPISNHLYFYWYRQILGQKVEFLVSFYNNEISEKSEIFDDQFSVERPDGSNFTLKIRSTKLEDSAMYFCASSELTSGGEDTQYFGPGTRLTVL.

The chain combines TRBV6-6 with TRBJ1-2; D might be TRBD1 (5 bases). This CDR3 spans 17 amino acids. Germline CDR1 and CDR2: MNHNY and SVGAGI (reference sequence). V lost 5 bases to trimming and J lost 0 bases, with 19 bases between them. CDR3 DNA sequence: TGTGCCAGCAGTCAATCAGTTTCGGGGGTAGCTAACTATGGCTACACCTTC. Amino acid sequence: CASSQSVSGVANYGYTF.

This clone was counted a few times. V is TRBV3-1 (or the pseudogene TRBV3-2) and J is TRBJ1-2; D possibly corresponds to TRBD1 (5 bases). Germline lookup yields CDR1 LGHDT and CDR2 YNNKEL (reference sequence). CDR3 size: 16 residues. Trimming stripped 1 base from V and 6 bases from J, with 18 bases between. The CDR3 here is CASSQAGTRGRDGYTF. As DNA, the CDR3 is TGTGCCAGCAGCCAAGCGGGGACTCGGGGTCGGGATGGCTACACCTTC.

Written as DNA, the CDR3 is TGCAGTGGAGAAGGGGCCGGGGAGCTGTTTTTT. Protein product: CSGEGAGELFF. This chain connects TRBV20-1 to TRBJ2-2, with TRBD1 as a possible D gene (5 bases). The germline V gene has CDR1 DFQATT and CDR2 SNEGSKA (reference sequence). This CDR3 region has 11 residues. V gave up 7 bases and J gave up 6 bases, with 9 bases separating them.

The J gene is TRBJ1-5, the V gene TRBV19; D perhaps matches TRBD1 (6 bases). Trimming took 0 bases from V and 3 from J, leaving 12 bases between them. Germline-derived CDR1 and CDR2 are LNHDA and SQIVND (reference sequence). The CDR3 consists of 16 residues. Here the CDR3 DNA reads TGTGCCAGTAGTATAGATCGCGGGGGCCCCAATCAGCCCCAGCATTTT. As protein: CASSIDRGGPNQPQHF. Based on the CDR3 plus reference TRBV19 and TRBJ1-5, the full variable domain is DGGITQSPKYLFRKEGQNVTLSCEQNLNHDAMYWYRQDPGQGLRLIYYSQIVNDFQKGDIAEGYSVSREKKESFPLTVTSAQKNPTAFYLCASSIDRGGPNQPQHFGDGTRLSIL.

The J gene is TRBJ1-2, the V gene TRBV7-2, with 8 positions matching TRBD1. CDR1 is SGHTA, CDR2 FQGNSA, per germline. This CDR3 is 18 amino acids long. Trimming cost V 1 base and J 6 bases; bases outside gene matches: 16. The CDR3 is CASSLDGGRTGWRDGYTF. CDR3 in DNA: TGTGCCAGCAGCTTAGACGGGGGGAGGACAGGGTGGCGGGATGGCTACACCTTC.

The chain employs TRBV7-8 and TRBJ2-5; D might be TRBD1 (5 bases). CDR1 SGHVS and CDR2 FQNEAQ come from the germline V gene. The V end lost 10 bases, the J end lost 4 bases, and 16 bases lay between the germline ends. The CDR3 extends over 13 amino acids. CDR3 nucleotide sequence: TGTGCCAACTCAGGGCAGGTGGGAGAGACCCAGTACTTC. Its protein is CANSGQVGETQYF.

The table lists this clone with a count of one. The CDR3 reads CASSLTSGGVQETQYF. The CDR3 nucleotides read TGTGCCAGCAGCCTTACTAGCGGGGGGGTACAAGAGACCCAGTACTTC. V and J are TRBV11-2 and TRBJ2-5; 13 bases fit TRBD2. V trimming: 5 bases; J trimming: 2 bases; junction bases outside the gene matches: 5. This CDR3 region has 16 residues. Germline V gene lookup returns CDR1 SGHAT and CDR2 FQNNGV.

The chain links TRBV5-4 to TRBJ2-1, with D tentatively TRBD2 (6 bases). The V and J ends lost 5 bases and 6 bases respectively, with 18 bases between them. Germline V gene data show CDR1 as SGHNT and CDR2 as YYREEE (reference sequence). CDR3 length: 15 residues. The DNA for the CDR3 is TGTGCCAGCAGTTCGACCCCGGGGACTTTCAATGAGCAGTTCTTC. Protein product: CASSSTPGTFNEQFF.

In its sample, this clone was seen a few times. The CDR3 loop is CASNQPGGNTGELFF. Here the CDR3 DNA reads TGTGCCAGCAACCAACCCGGGGGAAACACCGGGGAGCTGTTTTTT. V is TRBV6-5 and J is TRBJ2-2; D is perhaps TRBD2 (6 bases). The CDR3 consists of 15 residues. Per germline, CDR1 MNHEY and CDR2 SVGAGI. The V end lost 7 bases, the J end lost 2 bases, and 14 bases lay between the germline ends.

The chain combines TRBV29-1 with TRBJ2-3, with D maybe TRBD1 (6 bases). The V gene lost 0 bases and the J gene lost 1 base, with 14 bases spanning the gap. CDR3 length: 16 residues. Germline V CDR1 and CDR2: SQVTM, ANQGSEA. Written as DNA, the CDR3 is TGCAGCGTTGAAGATGTGGGGGCGAGAGGCACAGATACGCAGTATTTT. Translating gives CSVEDVGARGTDTQYF.

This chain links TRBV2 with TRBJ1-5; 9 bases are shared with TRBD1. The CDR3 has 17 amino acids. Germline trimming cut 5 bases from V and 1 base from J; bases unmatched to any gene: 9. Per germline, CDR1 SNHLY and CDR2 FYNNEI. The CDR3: CASSPLGTGQSNQPQHF. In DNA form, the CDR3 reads TGTGCCAGCAGTCCCCTGGGGACAGGGCAAAGCAATCAGCCCCAGCATTTT.